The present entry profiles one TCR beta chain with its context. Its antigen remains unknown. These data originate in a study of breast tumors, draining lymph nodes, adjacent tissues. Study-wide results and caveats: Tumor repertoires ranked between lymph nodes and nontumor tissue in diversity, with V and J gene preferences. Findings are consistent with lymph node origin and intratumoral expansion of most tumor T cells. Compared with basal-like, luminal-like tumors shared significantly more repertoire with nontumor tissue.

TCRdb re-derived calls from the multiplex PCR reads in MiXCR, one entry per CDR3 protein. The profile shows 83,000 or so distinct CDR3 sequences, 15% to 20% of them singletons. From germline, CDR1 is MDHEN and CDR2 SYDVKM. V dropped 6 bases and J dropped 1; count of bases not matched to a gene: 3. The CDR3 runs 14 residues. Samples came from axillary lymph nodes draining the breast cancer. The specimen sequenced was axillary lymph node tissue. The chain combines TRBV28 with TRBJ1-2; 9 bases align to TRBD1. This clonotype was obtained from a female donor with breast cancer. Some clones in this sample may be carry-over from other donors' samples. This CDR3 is CASRGTGSNYGYTF. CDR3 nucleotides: TGTGCCAGCAGGGGGACAGGGAGTAACTATGGCTACACCTTC.